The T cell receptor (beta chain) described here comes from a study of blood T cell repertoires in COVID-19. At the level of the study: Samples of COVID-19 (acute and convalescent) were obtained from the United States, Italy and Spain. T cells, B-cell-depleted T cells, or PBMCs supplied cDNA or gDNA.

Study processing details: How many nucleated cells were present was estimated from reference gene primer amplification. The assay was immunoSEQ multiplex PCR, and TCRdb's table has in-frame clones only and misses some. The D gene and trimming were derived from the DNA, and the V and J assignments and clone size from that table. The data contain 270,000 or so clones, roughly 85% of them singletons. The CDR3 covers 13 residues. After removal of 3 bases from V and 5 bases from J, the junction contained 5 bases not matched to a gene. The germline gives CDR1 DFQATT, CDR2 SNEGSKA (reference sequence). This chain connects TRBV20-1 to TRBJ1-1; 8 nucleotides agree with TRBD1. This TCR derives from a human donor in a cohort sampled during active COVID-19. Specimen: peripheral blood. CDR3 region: CSASSGGRTEAFF. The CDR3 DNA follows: TGCAGTGCTAGTTCAGGGGGCAGGACTGAAGCTTTCTTT.